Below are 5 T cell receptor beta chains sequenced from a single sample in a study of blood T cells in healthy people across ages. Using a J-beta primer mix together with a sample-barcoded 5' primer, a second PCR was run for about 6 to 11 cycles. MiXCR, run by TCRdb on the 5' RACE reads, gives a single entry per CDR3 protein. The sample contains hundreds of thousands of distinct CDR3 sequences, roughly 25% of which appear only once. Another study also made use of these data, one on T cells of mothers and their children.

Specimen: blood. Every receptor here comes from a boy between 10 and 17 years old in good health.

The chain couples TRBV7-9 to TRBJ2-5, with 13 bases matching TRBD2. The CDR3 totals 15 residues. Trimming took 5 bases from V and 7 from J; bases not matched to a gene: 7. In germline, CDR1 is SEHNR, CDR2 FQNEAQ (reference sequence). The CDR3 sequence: CASSDGTSGVLTQYF. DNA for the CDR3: TGTGCCAGCAGCGACGGGACTAGCGGGGTTCTGACCCAGTACTTC.

The CDR3 DNA follows: TGCGCCAGCAGCTTTATCGGGTCTCGCACTGAAGCTTTCTTT. Its translation: CASSFIGSRTEAFF. The chain combines TRBV5-1 with TRBJ1-1; no definite D call. The CDR3 has 14 residues. Trimming pared 2 bases from V and 4 bases from J, leaving 12 bases between. Looked up from germline, CDR1 is SGHRS and CDR2 is YFSETQ.

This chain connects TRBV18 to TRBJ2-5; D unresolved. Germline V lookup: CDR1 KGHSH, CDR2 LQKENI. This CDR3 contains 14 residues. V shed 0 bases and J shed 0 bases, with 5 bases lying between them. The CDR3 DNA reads TGTGCCAGCTCACCACCCGGGTACCAAGAGACCCAGTACTTC. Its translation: CASSPPGYQETQYF. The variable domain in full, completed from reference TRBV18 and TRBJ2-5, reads NAGVMQNPRHLVRRRGQEARLRCSPMKGHSHVYWYRQLPEEGLKFMVYLQKENIIDESGMPKERFSAEFPKEGPSILRIQQVVRGDSAAYFCASSPPGYQETQYFGPGTRLLVL.

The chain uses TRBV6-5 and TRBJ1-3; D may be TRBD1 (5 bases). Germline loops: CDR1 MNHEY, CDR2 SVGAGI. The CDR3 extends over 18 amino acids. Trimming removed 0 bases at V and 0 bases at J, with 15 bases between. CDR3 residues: CASSYSAGWTNSGNTIYF. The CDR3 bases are TGTGCCAGCAGTTACTCGGCAGGGTGGACGAACTCTGGAAACACCATATATTTT.

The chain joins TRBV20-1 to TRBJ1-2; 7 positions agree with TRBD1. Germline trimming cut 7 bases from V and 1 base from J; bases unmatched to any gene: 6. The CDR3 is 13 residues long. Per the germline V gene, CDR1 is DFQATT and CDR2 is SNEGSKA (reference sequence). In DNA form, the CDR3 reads TGCAGTGTTCACAGGGGCCTTAACTATGGCTACACCTTC. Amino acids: CSVHRGLNYGYTF.